Listed here are 31 T cell receptor beta chains from one sample, sequenced in a study of blood T cell repertoires in COVID-19. Produced via immunoSEQ multiplex PCR; TCRdb's table is partial and in-frame only. This sample yields 300,000 to 400,000 clones, of which roughly 85% are seen a single time; 6% to 9% belongs to the top ten. The sequenced sample consisted of peripheral blood. The receptors were gathered from a human donor in a cohort sampled during active COVID-19.

The rearrangement uses TRBV7-2 and TRBJ2-1; 9 bases match TRBD2. After removal of 5 bases from V and 9 bases from J, the junction contained 8 bases not matched to a gene. CDR1 is SGHTA and CDR2 is FQGNSA in the germline V gene. The CDR3 extends over 14 amino acids. The CDR3 loop reads CASSLSPAGGEQFF. CDR3 nucleotide sequence: TGTGCCAGCAGCCTCTCTCCAGCGGGGGGTGAGCAGTTCTTC. Drawing the rest from reference TRBV7-2 and TRBJ2-1, the complete variable domain is GAGVSQSPSNKVTEKGKDVELRCDPISGHTALYWYRQSLGQGLEFLIYFQGNSAPDKSGLPSDRFSAERTGGSVSTLTIQRTQQEDSAVYLCASSLSPAGGEQFFGPGTRLTVL.

This chain uses TRBV2 with TRBJ1-2; possibly TRBD1 for D (5 bases). V was cut by 2 bases and J by 1 base, with 8 bases left in between. The germline V gene has CDR1 SNHLY and CDR2 FYNNEI. The CDR3 contains 14 residues. Written as DNA, the CDR3 is TGTGCCAGCAGTGAATGGAGGGGTAACTATGGCTACACCTTC. This gives the protein CASSEWRGNYGYTF.

J is TRBJ2-5 and V is TRBV7-9; D unclear. Germline-derived CDR1 and CDR2 are SEHNR and FQNEAQ (reference sequence). The length of the CDR3 is 12 residues. Trimming removed 6 bases at V and 9 bases at J, with 14 bases between. The chain's CDR3 is CASSSRLGAQYF. In nucleotides, the CDR3 is TGTGCCAGCAGTTCGAGGTTAGGCGCCCAGTACTTC.

J is TRBJ2-7 and V is TRBV12-3 or TRBV12-4, with D perhaps TRBD2 (7 bases). The CDR3 covers 13 residues. Trimming shortened V by 6 bases and J by 13 bases, and 22 bases separated the two germline ends. The CDR3 here is CASSQRGGKALYF. The CDR3 region has the DNA TGTGCCAGCAGCCAGAGGGGGGGGAAGGCACTCTACTTC.

This chain joins TRBV7-9 and TRBJ2-3; TRBD1 might be the D (6 bases). This CDR3 spans 15 amino acids. Trimming took 5 bases from V and 4 from J, leaving 16 bases between them. Germline values: CDR1 SEHNR, CDR2 FQNEAQ (reference sequence). CDR3 nucleotide sequence: TGTGCCAGCAGCCCTAGGGGGACAACCGCAGATACGCAGTATTTT. Amino acids: CASSPRGTTADTQYF.

A few counts support this clone. This chain joins TRBV4-1 and TRBJ1-3; D call uncertain. This CDR3 has 14 amino acids. Germline V gene data show CDR1 as MGHRA and CDR2 as YSYEKL. V gave up 2 bases and J gave up 2 bases, with 7 bases separating them. The CDR3 loop is CASSQRGTGNTIYF. The CDR3 DNA sequence: TGCGCCAGCAGCCAACGGGGAACTGGAAACACCATATATTTT.

Only one count was recorded for this clone. This chain uses TRBV27 with TRBJ1-2; 8 nucleotides align to TRBD1. The CDR3 contains 15 residues. V gave up 4 bases and J gave up 1 base; unmatched junction bases: 5. Germline V gene lookup returns CDR1 MNHEY and CDR2 SMNVEV (reference sequence). CDR3 DNA: TGTGCCAGCAGTTCGACAGGGGCGTTTAACTATGGCTACACCTTC. Amino acids: CASSSTGAFNYGYTF.

This chain joins TRBV19 and TRBJ2-3; 9 nucleotides match TRBD2. V lost 5 bases and J lost 1; bases outside the gene matches: 4. Germline lookup yields CDR1 LNHDA and CDR2 SQIVND (reference sequence). CDR3 length equals 15 residues. CDR3 coding DNA: TGTGCCAGTAGTGTCCAGCGGGGGGGCACAGATACGCAGTATTTT. Amino acids: CASSVQRGGTDTQYF.

The chain uses TRBV5-1 and TRBJ2-3; 7 nucleotides match TRBD2. Germline CDR1 and CDR2: SGHRS and YFSETQ. The trim removed 4 bases at V and 2 bases at J, leaving 1 base unmatched. CDR3 length: 13 amino acids. The CDR3 nucleotides read TGCGCCAGCAGCCGGGGGGACACAGATACGCAGTATTTT. Amino acid sequence: CASSRGDTDTQYF.

CDR3 in DNA: TGCAGTGCTTGGGGCAGCTATGGCTACACCTTC. Its protein is CSAWGSYGYTF. This chain uses TRBV20-1 with TRBJ1-2; weak D call: TRBD1 (5 bases). Deletions cut 5 bases from V and 4 bases from J, with 8 bases between. Germline V gene sequence: CDR1 DFQATT, CDR2 SNEGSKA (reference sequence). This CDR3 is built from 11 residues.

This chain uses TRBV27 with TRBJ1-2, with D possibly matching TRBD1 (6 bases). This CDR3 region has 20 residues. Germline V lookup: CDR1 MNHEY, CDR2 SMNVEV (reference sequence). The V end was cut by 4 bases, the J end by 5 bases, with 32 bases between. In DNA form, the CDR3 reads TGTGCCAGCAGTTCACTCATGAGGACAGTCGGCAGCTTACTTAAATATGGCTACACCTTC. Its protein product is CASSSLMRTVGSLLKYGYTF.

Comments on this clone: Other DNA sequences within the sample encode an identical CDR3. V is TRBV24-1 and J is TRBJ1-2; a weak D match, TRBD1 (6 bases). V was trimmed by 2 bases and J by 0 bases, leaving 6 bases between them. The CDR3 length is 14 residues. Germline-derived CDR1 and CDR2 are KGHDR and SFDVKD. The CDR3, as DNA: TGTGCCACCAGTGATTGGACAGCTAACTATGGCTACACCTTC. It codes for CATSDWTANYGYTF.

The chain has TRBV2 and TRBJ1-1; D gene ambiguous. V was pared by 9 bases and J by 6 bases, with 11 bases between. This CDR3 comprises 11 residues. CDR1 is SNHLY and CDR2 is FYNNEI in the germline V gene. For the CDR3, the DNA is TGTGCCAGTCAGTCAGTGGCTGAAGCTTTCTTT. This gives the protein CASQSVAEAFF.

CDR3 nucleotides: TGCGCCAGCAGCCCCCGCCTAGCGGGGGACACAGATACGCAGTATTTT. Residues: CASSPRLAGDTDTQYF. V usage is TRBV5-1 and J usage is TRBJ2-3, with 10 bases fitting TRBD2. CDR1 and CDR2 (germline): SGHRS, YFSETQ. Trimming removed 4 bases from V and 2 bases from J; junction bases left unmatched: 7. The CDR3 contains 16 residues.

As concerns this clone: At the DNA level, this CDR3 is encoded by other sequences in the same sample as well. J is TRBJ1-1 and V is TRBV18, with unresolved D. V was trimmed by 3 bases and J by 1 base, leaving 9 bases between them. The CDR3 spans 14 residues. Germline CDR1 is KGHSH and CDR2 is LQKENI. CDR3 nucleotide sequence: TGTGCCAGCTCACCGGGCAGTAAGAACACTGAAGCTTTCTTT. Its protein product is CASSPGSKNTEAFF.

V usage is TRBV27 and J usage is TRBJ2-7; no clear D. CDR1 is MNHEY and CDR2 is SMNVEV in the germline V gene (reference sequence). V lost 6 bases and J 0 bases, leaving 12 bases between the germline ends. This CDR3 has 14 amino acids. The CDR3 region is CASSPYPSSYEQYF. In DNA form, the CDR3 reads TGTGCCAGCAGCCCTTACCCCAGCTCCTACGAGCAGTACTTC.

J is TRBJ2-3 and V is TRBV11-2, with 9 bases fitting TRBD2. The junction had 5 bases not matched to a gene; V was cut back by 5 bases and J by 2 bases. Germline V CDR1 and CDR2: SGHAT, FQNNGV. CDR3 length: 15 residues. CDR3: CASSPRLADTDTQYF. In nucleotides, the CDR3 is TGTGCCAGCAGCCCGAGACTAGCGGACACAGATACGCAGTATTTT.

This clone turned up a few times. This chain uses TRBV7-8 with TRBJ1-5; 10 nucleotides align to TRBD1. The CDR3 is 18 amino acids. The ends lost 2 bases at V and 1 base at J; junction bases unmatched: 8. Looked up from germline, CDR1 is SGHVS and CDR2 is FQNEAQ. CDR3: CASSLRSGTGASNQPQHF. CDR3 sequence (DNA): TGTGCCAGCAGCTTAAGGTCAGGGACAGGGGCAAGCAATCAGCCCCAGCATTTT.

This sequence joins TRBV27 and TRBJ1-1; 7 bases line up with TRBD1. Germline CDR1 reads MNHEY; CDR2 reads SMNVEV (reference sequence). This CDR3 is built from 16 residues. V shed 2 bases and J 5 bases; nucleotides not matched to a gene: 11. The CDR3 DNA follows: TGTGCCAGCAGTTTACAGAGTCAGAGGGGGCGGACTGAAGCTTTCTTT. It yields the protein CASSLQSQRGRTEAFF.

As concerns this clone: One end of the junction varies from germline; a read error may be responsible. The CDR3 loop reads CASSEAGAQGTVF. In nucleotides, the CDR3 is TGTGCCAGCAGTGAAGCTGGTGCTCAGGGTACTGTTTTT. The chain combines TRBV2 with TRBJ1-4, with a possible D match to TRBD1 (5 bases). Germline CDR1 and CDR2: SNHLY and FYNNEI. The CDR3 extends over 13 amino acids. Looking up the rest from reference TRBV2 and TRBJ1-4 gives the full variable domain: EPEVTQTPSHQVTQMGQEVILRCVPISNHLYFYWYRQILGQKVEFLVSFYNNEISEKSEIFDDQFSVERPDGSNFTLKIRSTKLEDSAMYFCASSEAGAQGTVFGSGTQLSVL.

V is TRBV6-6 and J is TRBJ1-1; no reliable D call. The CDR3 extends over 16 amino acids. Between the trimmed V and J ends, which lost 2 bases and 5 bases, there was a span of 18 bases. Germline CDR1 reads MNHNY; CDR2 reads SVGAGI (reference sequence). CDR3 in DNA: TGTGCCAGCAGTTACAGCCACACCGCGAGCGGGACTGAAGCTTTCTTT. Translating it yields CASSYSHTASGTEAFF.

The V and J genes are TRBV19 and TRBJ2-7; 7 bases map to TRBD1. The J segment lost 4 bases and the V segment lost 3 bases, leaving 9 bases of the junction unmatched. The germline CDR1 and CDR2 sequences are LNHDA and SQIVND (reference sequence). The CDR3 length is 15 residues. The CDR3 protein is CASSISGGPAYEQYF. As DNA, the CDR3 is TGTGCCAGTAGTATCTCAGGGGGTCCCGCTTACGAGCAGTACTTC.

The CDR3 sequence: CASSQATTGGVDYGYTF. The CDR3 nucleotides read TGCGCCAGCAGCCAAGCAACCACAGGGGGCGTAGACTATGGCTACACCTTC. The gene calls are TRBV4-1 and TRBJ1-2, with TRBD1 matching 9 bases. Germline values: CDR1 MGHRA, CDR2 YSYEKL. V lost 1 base to trimming and J lost 3 bases; unmatched junction nucleotides: 9. This CDR3 region has 17 residues.

The chain carries TRBV29-1 and TRBJ2-5, with TRBD2 matching 13 bases. The V and J ends lost 5 bases and 0 bases, in that order; junction bases with no gene match: 12. Germline V CDR1 and CDR2: SQVTM, ANQGSEA. The CDR3 runs to 18 residues. CDR3 nucleotide sequence: TGCAGCGTTCCACCTCCGGGACTAGCGGGATACGACCAAGAGACCCAGTACTTC. This encodes CSVPPPGLAGYDQETQYF.

This clone was seen only once. The chain employs TRBV9 and TRBJ2-7, with 10 bases that match TRBD1. V lost 4 bases, J lost 3 bases, and 7 bases stayed unmatched. There are 15 residues in the CDR3. CDR1 and CDR2 from the germline V gene are SGDLS and YYNGEE. The CDR3 DNA is TGTGCCAGCAGCTCTCAGGGGACAGGGGACTACGAGCAGTACTTC. It codes for CASSSQGTGDYEQYF. The variable domain in full, completed from reference TRBV9 and TRBJ2-7, reads DSGVTQTPKHLITATGQRVTLRCSPRSGDLSVYWYQQSLDQGLQFLIQYYNGEERAKGNILERFSAQQFPDLHSELNLSSLELGDSALYFCASSSQGTGDYEQYFGPGTRLTVT.

CDR3 in DNA: TGTGCCAGCTCACCCCGGGATTTCGCGGAGAATCAGCCCCAGCATTTT. Amino acids: CASSPRDFAENQPQHF. V gene TRBV18 combines with J gene TRBJ1-5; D ambiguous. This CDR3 comprises 16 residues. Trimming removed 3 bases at V and 4 bases at J, with 16 bases between. Germline V lookup: CDR1 KGHSH, CDR2 LQKENI.

The chain joins TRBV19 to TRBJ1-1; D is possibly TRBD1 (5 bases). CDR3 length: 16 amino acids. Germline V gives CDR1 LNHDA, CDR2 SQIVND (reference sequence). Trimming removed 5 bases from V and 1 base from J, with 17 bases in between. The CDR3 bases are TGTGCCAGTAGTCGGGAGGGGCTAACGGGGAACACTGAAGCTTTCTTT. Amino acids: CASSREGLTGNTEAFF.

The chain uses TRBV3-1 (or the pseudogene TRBV3-2) and TRBJ2-6; TRBD1 matches 7 bases. Germline V gene lookup returns CDR1 LGHDT and CDR2 YNNKEL (reference sequence). This CDR3 has 15 amino acids. The V and J ends lost 4 bases and 4 bases, in that order; junction bases with no gene match: 4. CDR3 DNA: TGTGCCAGCAGCCCTACAGGGGCGGGGGCCAACGTCCTGACTTTC. It specifies CASSPTGAGANVLTF.

This sequence joins TRBV20-1 and TRBJ2-5; D not resolved. The CDR3 runs to 11 residues. CDR1 and CDR2 (germline): DFQATT, SNEGSKA (reference sequence). V dropped 5 bases and J dropped 2 bases, with 6 bases sitting between them. Here the CDR3 reads CSARQQETQYF. DNA for the CDR3: TGCAGTGCTCGACAACAAGAGACCCAGTACTTC.

The sample holds a few counts of this clone. The J gene is TRBJ2-7, the V gene TRBV18; weak D call: TRBD2 (7 bases). CDR3 length equals 14 residues. V was trimmed by 5 bases and J by 2 bases, leaving 13 bases between them. In germline, CDR1 is KGHSH, CDR2 LQKENI. CDR3 nucleotide sequence: TGTGCCAGCTCATCGCAGCGGGACACCTACGAGCAGTACTTC. The encoded protein is CASSSQRDTYEQYF.

This clone was observed once. V and J are TRBV5-4 and TRBJ1-1, with a weak D call TRBD1 (6 bases). The V end lost 3 bases, the J end lost 4 bases, and 16 bases lay between the germline ends. Germline values: CDR1 SGHNT, CDR2 YYREEE (reference sequence). This CDR3 is built from 15 residues. CDR3 amino acids: CASSWAQGIGTEAFF. Written as DNA, the CDR3 is TGTGCCAGCAGCTGGGCCCAGGGGATCGGCACTGAAGCTTTCTTT.